The 21 T cell receptor beta chains below were found in one sample sequenced in a study of blood T cell repertoires in COVID-19. Clones were read by immunoSEQ multiplex PCR, and TCRdb kept only the in-frame ones, dropping some. The table shows under 200,000 clones, with 80% to 85% occurring only once. The sample comprised peripheral blood. Receptors originate from a human donor with acute or convalescent COVID-19. The donor label of this sample is uncertain.

The chain is built from TRBV4-1 and TRBJ2-7, with D hard to call. Looked up from germline, CDR1 is MGHRA and CDR2 is YSYEKL. The CDR3 runs to 15 residues. V lost 6 bases and J 2 bases, leaving 17 bases between the germline ends. CDR3 in DNA: TGCGCCAGCAGTCCAGACAAGCAAGGCCCCTACGAGCAGTACTTC. Its protein is CASSPDKQGPYEQYF.

The chain joins TRBV28 to TRBJ2-1; 13 bases agree with TRBD2. V lost 7 bases to trimming and J lost 8 bases; unmatched junction nucleotides: 8. Germline V gives CDR1 MDHEN, CDR2 SYDVKM. The CDR3 loop spans 15 amino acids. CDR3 protein: CASNLLAGGIHEQFF. The DNA of the CDR3 is TGTGCCAGCAACTTACTAGCGGGAGGGATCCATGAGCAGTTCTTC. The full variable domain, completed using reference TRBV28 and TRBJ2-1, is DVKVTQSSRYLVKRTGEKVFLECVQDMDHENMFWYRQDPGLGLRLIYFSYDVKMKEKGDIPEGYSVSREKKERFSLILESASTNQTSMYLCASNLLAGGIHEQFFGPGTRLTVL.

The chain combines TRBV7-2 with TRBJ2-7; D possibly corresponds to TRBD1 (5 bases). CDR1 and CDR2 from the germline V gene are SGHTA and FQGNSA. CDR3 length: 16 residues. V lost 1 base and J 4 bases, leaving 17 bases between the germline ends. CDR3 loop: CASSLDGTGAGYEQYF. In DNA, the CDR3 is TGTGCCAGCAGCTTAGACGGAACTGGGGCTGGATACGAGCAGTACTTC.

This clone was found a few times. The rearrangement uses TRBV29-1 and TRBJ2-4; D is perhaps TRBD1 (6 bases). The CDR3 contains 11 residues. V lost 4 bases to trimming and J lost 9 bases, with 10 bases between them. Germline V CDR1 and CDR2: SQVTM, ANQGSEA. This CDR3 reads CSVAGASIQYF. The CDR3 DNA sequence: TGCAGCGTTGCAGGGGCGAGCATTCAGTACTTC.

With respect to this clone: Additional DNA sequences in this sample encode the identical CDR3. V and J are TRBV6-5 and TRBJ1-1, with 8 bases lining up with TRBD1. Germline V gives CDR1 MNHEY, CDR2 SVGAGI. The CDR3 is made up of 15 amino acids. Losses at the gene ends were 6 bases for V and 3 bases for J; bases not matched to a gene: 9. DNA for the CDR3: TGTGCCAGCAGAGGGCAGGGGGCCGGGGACACTGAAGCTTTCTTT. This translates into CASRGQGAGDTEAFF.

V is TRBV5-1 and J is TRBJ2-7; TRBD1 matches at 7 bases. This CDR3 contains 15 residues. Per germline, CDR1 SGHRS and CDR2 YFSETQ. The V gene end was trimmed by 0 bases and the J gene end by 3 bases; junction bases not matched to a gene: 6. CDR3 in DNA: TGCGCCAGCAGCTTGGAAGGGGACAGCCTCTACGAGCAGTACTTC. This encodes CASSLEGDSLYEQYF.

This clone has more than one count but fewer than ten. The rearrangement uses TRBV6-1 and TRBJ2-5, with 7 bases aligning to TRBD2. This CDR3 comprises 16 residues. V gave up 2 bases and J gave up 2 bases; unmatched junction bases: 8. CDR1 MNHNS and CDR2 SASEGT come from the germline V gene. CDR3 nucleotides: TGTGCCAGCAGTGAAATGGGGGGAGGGCCTCAAGAGACCCAGTACTTC. It encodes CASSEMGGGPQETQYF.

This sequence joins TRBV6-8 and TRBJ1-1; D remains unclear. CDR1 is MNHGY and CDR2 is SAAAGT in the germline V gene. The length of the CDR3 is 13 residues. Deletions cut 2 bases from V and 3 bases from J, with 7 bases between. CDR3 sequence reads: CASSYLPYTEAFF. CDR3 nucleotide sequence: TGTGCCAGCAGTTACCTCCCTTACACTGAAGCTTTCTTT.

The chain's CDR3 is CASSSFVNTEAFF. CDR3 bases: TGTGCCAGCAGCTCTTTCGTGAACACTGAAGCTTTCTTT. The chain has TRBV7-2 and TRBJ1-1; D not resolved. V gave up 4 bases and J gave up 0 bases, with 6 bases separating them. CDR1 and CDR2 (germline): SGHTA, FQGNSA. The length of the CDR3 is 13 residues.

V usage is TRBV3-1 (or the pseudogene TRBV3-2) and J usage is TRBJ2-7; 8 bases fit TRBD2. Germline CDR1 is LGHDT and CDR2 is YNNKEL (reference sequence). V lost 3 bases to trimming and J lost 4 bases; unmatched junction nucleotides: 14. CDR3 length equals 17 residues. The CDR3 sequence is CASSHGTRRTPMYEQYF. CDR3 DNA: TGTGCCAGCAGCCATGGGACTAGGCGCACTCCCATGTACGAGCAGTACTTC.

This clone was seen once. The chain links TRBV18 to TRBJ1-6; 7 nucleotides match TRBD1. This CDR3 is built from 15 residues. The germline CDR1 and CDR2 sequences are KGHSH and LQKENI. The V and J ends lost 0 bases and 9 bases, in that order; junction bases with no gene match: 5. CDR3 protein: CASSPPSGGSSPLHF. The CDR3, as DNA: TGTGCCAGCTCACCACCGTCAGGGGGGAGTTCACCCCTCCACTTT.

The chain recombines TRBV5-1 with TRBJ2-7, with 8 bases matching TRBD1. The CDR3 contains 14 residues. V was pared by 4 bases and J by 4 bases, with 7 bases of the junction left unmatched. Germline V lookup: CDR1 SGHRS, CDR2 YFSETQ. CDR3 in amino acids: CASSPDRAAYEQYF. For the CDR3, the DNA is TGCGCCAGCAGCCCGGACAGGGCCGCATACGAGCAGTACTTC.

CDR3 in DNA: TGCGCCAGCAGCCGCTCCCTAGCGGGAGATCGACTCGAGCAGTACTTC. Translated: CASSRSLAGDRLEQYF. The chain is built from TRBV4-1 and TRBJ2-7; 10 positions agree with TRBD2. CDR1 is MGHRA and CDR2 is YSYEKL in the germline V gene. The V and J ends lost 4 bases and 6 bases, in that order; junction bases with no gene match: 12. The CDR3 contains 16 residues.

The J gene is TRBJ1-2, the V gene TRBV28; 7 nucleotides line up with TRBD1. This CDR3 region has 14 residues. From germline, CDR1 is MDHEN and CDR2 SYDVKM. The V gene end was trimmed by 6 bases and the J gene end by 6 bases; junction bases not matched to a gene: 10. The CDR3 here is CASSPMGRGDGYTF. As DNA, the CDR3 is TGTGCCAGCAGCCCCATGGGCAGGGGGGATGGCTACACCTTC.

V gene TRBV10-1 combines with J gene TRBJ1-2, with TRBD1 matching over 10 bases. Looked up from germline, CDR1 is WNHNN and CDR2 is SYGVQD (reference sequence). The CDR3 consists of 20 residues. The V gene end was trimmed by 2 bases and the J gene end by 3 bases; junction bases not matched to a gene: 18. The CDR3 region is CASSEQKKRDRGSRDYGYTF. The CDR3, as DNA: TGCGCCAGCAGTGAGCAAAAGAAGAGGGACAGGGGTTCAAGGGACTATGGCTACACCTTC.

This clone was detected only a few times. The chain links TRBV19 to TRBJ1-5; 10 positions agree with TRBD1. V was pared by 3 bases and J by 5 bases, with 7 bases of the junction left unmatched. Germline-derived CDR1 and CDR2 are LNHDA and SQIVND (reference sequence). The CDR3 has 16 amino acids. CDR3 protein: CASSMLRDRGYQPQHF. CDR3 nucleotides: TGTGCCAGTAGTATGCTTAGGGACAGGGGATATCAGCCCCAGCATTTT.

The chain combines TRBV4-1 with TRBJ2-7; D gene uncertain. Trimming removed 1 base at V and 3 bases at J, with 10 bases between. CDR1 is MGHRA, CDR2 YSYEKL, per germline. The CDR3 spans 14 residues. CDR3 sequence reads: CASSQAQVSYEQYF. The CDR3 DNA follows: TGCGCCAGCAGCCAAGCCCAAGTCAGCTACGAGCAGTACTTC.

The gene calls are TRBV2 and TRBJ2-7; unclear D gene. CDR3 length equals 12 residues. Trimming left V 8 bases short and J 3 bases short, with 11 bases between. Germline CDR1 reads SNHLY; CDR2 reads FYNNEI. The CDR3 loop is CASDEVGYEQYF. Here the CDR3 DNA reads TGTGCCAGCGACGAGGTGGGCTACGAGCAGTACTTC. Based on the CDR3 plus reference TRBV2 and TRBJ2-7, the full variable domain is EPEVTQTPSHQVTQMGQEVILRCVPISNHLYFYWYRQILGQKVEFLVSFYNNEISEKSEIFDDQFSVERPDGSNFTLKIRSTKLEDSAMYFCASDEVGYEQYFGPGTRLTVT.

V is TRBV9 and J is TRBJ1-4, with 9 bases matching TRBD1. The germline V gene encodes CDR1 SGDLS and CDR2 YYNGEE. This CDR3 has 19 residues. V gave up 4 bases and J gave up 0 bases; unmatched junction bases: 13. The CDR3 region is CASSPYGGTGTTTNEKLFF. The CDR3 nucleotides are TGTGCCAGCAGCCCCTATGGGGGGACAGGGACTACAACTAATGAAAAACTGTTTTTT.

The chain employs TRBV28 and TRBJ1-4; D is unclear. V gave up 6 bases and J gave up 3 bases, with 11 bases separating them. The germline CDR1 and CDR2 sequences are MDHEN and SYDVKM. This CDR3 comprises 14 residues. For the CDR3, the DNA is TGTGCCAGCAGCGAAGGCGGGCCTAATGAAAAACTGTTTTTT. The encoded protein is CASSEGGPNEKLFF.

The chain combines TRBV9 with TRBJ2-7; TRBD2 matches at 8 bases. Germline CDR1 and CDR2: SGDLS and YYNGEE. The CDR3 is 13 residues long. V shed 7 bases, J shed 5 bases, and the junction held 8 bases outside the gene matches. For the CDR3, the DNA is TGTGCCAGCGGGCGGGGGGTCGGTGACGAGCAGTACTTC. This sequence encodes CASGRGVGDEQYF. The variable domain in full, completed from reference TRBV9 and TRBJ2-7, reads DSGVTQTPKHLITATGQRVTLRCSPRSGDLSVYWYQQSLDQGLQFLIQYYNGEERAKGNILERFSAQQFPDLHSELNLSSLELGDSALYFCASGRGVGDEQYFGPGTRLTVT.